These 26 T cell receptor beta chains came from one sample sequenced in a study of shared clonotypes between healthy human individuals. CD8 cells regarded as naive lacked CD45RO, were positively chosen for CCR7, and omitted terminally differentiated effector memory CD45RA+ cells. The repertoire was sequenced with immunoSEQ multiplex PCR; TCRdb's copy has only in-frame clones and lacks some. The repertoire consists of some 2 million clones, with about 94% occurring once and the leading ten covering around 1%. The sequenced sample consisted of naive CD8+ T cells sorted from blood. These TCRs come from a man between 18 and 29 years old in good health.

The V call is TRBV6-5, the J call TRBJ1-4; D gene uncertain. The CDR3 spans 14 residues. The germline V gene encodes CDR1 MNHEY and CDR2 SVGAGI. V lost 7 bases to trimming and J lost 8 bases, with 17 bases between them. The CDR3 coding sequence is TGTGCCAGCATGATATCAGGCGAAGGAGAAAAACTGTTTTTT. Residues: CASMISGEGEKLFF.

The V gene is TRBV9, the J gene TRBJ2-2, with TRBD1 matching 7 bases. The V segment lost 7 bases and the J segment 4 bases; nucleotides outside the gene matches: 10. CDR1 is SGDLS, CDR2 YYNGEE, per germline. This CDR3 has 15 amino acids. The CDR3 bases are TGTGCCAGCGTCGAGGGGGCCTCCGGCACCGGGGAGCTGTTTTTT. Translation gives CASVEGASGTGELFF.

This chain links TRBV6-1 with TRBJ2-1, with no clear D. Germline V gene lookup returns CDR1 MNHNS and CDR2 SASEGT. V shed 7 bases and J shed 1 base, with 8 bases lying between them. The CDR3 runs to 13 residues. Here the CDR3 DNA reads TGTGCCAGCAATCCCCAATCCTACAATGAGCAGTTCTTC. Translating it yields CASNPQSYNEQFF.

The chain uses TRBV5-4 and TRBJ1-2; perhaps TRBD1 as D (5 bases). The germline V and J ends were trimmed by 4 bases and 2 bases, with 15 bases remaining between them. The CDR3 length is 15 residues. Germline CDR1 and CDR2: SGHNT and YYREEE (reference sequence). CDR3 sequence: CASSDPASGNYGYTF. The CDR3 nucleotides read TGTGCCAGCAGCGACCCTGCCTCAGGGAACTATGGCTACACCTTC.

The V call is TRBV2, the J call TRBJ2-5; D may be TRBD1 (6 bases). V was cut by 6 bases and J by 5 bases, with 16 bases left in between. The CDR3 is 14 residues long. In germline, CDR1 is SNHLY, CDR2 FYNNEI. The CDR3 spells CASRNRDKLETQYF. In DNA, the CDR3 is TGTGCCAGCAGGAACCGGGACAAATTGGAGACCCAGTACTTC.

With regard to this clone: This sample includes further DNA sequences coding for the same CDR3. This chain joins TRBV13 and TRBJ2-7; 8 bases fit TRBD2. The CDR3 contains 11 residues. Germline V lookup: CDR1 PRHDT, CDR2 FYEKMQ (reference sequence). The V gene end was trimmed by 5 bases and the J gene end by 7 bases; junction bases not matched to a gene: 1. The CDR3 DNA is TGTGCCAGCAGCCCGGGGGGGGAGCAGTACTTC. Protein product: CASSPGGEQYF.

Worth noting for this clone: Within the sample, other DNA sequences also encode this same CDR3. The V and J genes are TRBV2 and TRBJ2-5, with 7 bases identical to TRBD2. After removal of 1 base from V and 4 bases from J, the junction contained 6 bases not matched to a gene. Germline lookup yields CDR1 SNHLY and CDR2 FYNNEI. The CDR3 contains 15 residues. CDR3 sequence (DNA): TGTGCCAGCAGTGAAGGGCGGGGCGGGGGAGAGACCCAGTACTTC. As protein: CASSEGRGGGETQYF.

The chain has TRBV7-9 and TRBJ2-1; the match to TRBD2 covers 8 bases. The J segment lost 4 bases and the V segment lost 11 bases, leaving 10 bases of the junction unmatched. The CDR3 is 14 residues long. From germline, CDR1 is SEHNR and CDR2 FQNEAQ (reference sequence). CDR3 region: CASFELAVYNEQFF. Written as DNA, the CDR3 is TGTGCCTCTTTCGAACTAGCGGTTTACAATGAGCAGTTCTTC. The whole variable domain, remainder taken from reference TRBV7-9 and TRBJ2-1, is DTGVSQNPRHKITKRGQNVTFRCDPISEHNRLYWYRQTLGQGPEFLTYFQNEAQLEKSRLLSDRFSAERPKGSFSTLEIQRTEQGDSAMYLCASFELAVYNEQFFGPGTRLTVL.

The chain has TRBV29-1 and TRBJ2-7; D is possibly TRBD1 or TRBD2 (5 bases each). This CDR3 is 12 amino acids long. Germline V gives CDR1 SQVTM, CDR2 ANQGSEA. Between the trimmed V and J ends, which lost 7 bases and 5 bases, there was a span of 15 bases. The CDR3 spells CSAIPQGHEQYF. DNA of the CDR3: TGCAGCGCAATCCCCCAGGGACACGAGCAGTACTTC.

In regard to this clone: This sample also contains other DNA sequences that code for the same CDR3. The rearrangement joins TRBV7-9 to TRBJ1-1; TRBD1 might be the D (5 bases). V lost 4 bases to trimming and J lost 4 bases, with 7 bases between them. CDR1 SEHNR and CDR2 FQNEAQ come from the germline V gene (reference sequence). The CDR3 loop spans 12 amino acids. In nucleotides, the CDR3 is TGTGCCAGCAGCTCCGGGACCACTGAAGCTTTCTTT. This codes for CASSSGTTEAFF.

Note on this clone: Other DNA sequences of this sample code for an identical CDR3. J is TRBJ1-5 and V is TRBV9, with unresolved D. V lost 0 bases to trimming and J lost 7 bases, with 11 bases between them. CDR3 size: 14 residues. Per the germline V gene, CDR1 is SGDLS and CDR2 is YYNGEE. For the CDR3, the DNA is TGTGCCAGCAGCGTAGGTCCGGGCGGACAGCCCCAGCATTTT. This translates into CASSVGPGGQPQHF.

This rearrangement joins TRBV4-3 to TRBJ1-4; 7 nucleotides agree with TRBD1. The length of the CDR3 is 15 residues. V shed 1 base and J 7 bases; nucleotides not matched to a gene: 6. The germline CDR1 and CDR2 sequences are LGHNA and YSLEER. The CDR3 bases are TGCGCCAGCAGCCAAGTCGACAGGGCGGGTGAAAAACTGTTTTTT. Its protein is CASSQVDRAGEKLFF.

Of note for this clone: At the DNA level, this CDR3 is encoded by other sequences in the same sample as well. V is TRBV27 and J is TRBJ2-5; no reliable D call. The germline V gene has CDR1 MNHEY and CDR2 SMNVEV (reference sequence). V was trimmed by 1 base and J by 0 bases, leaving 6 bases between them. This CDR3 comprises 14 residues. The CDR3 coding sequence is TGTGCCAGCAGTTTATTGGGCTACCAAGAGACCCAGTACTTC. The encoded protein is CASSLLGYQETQYF.

This clone was picked up one time. This specimen includes other DNA sequences encoding the same CDR3. The V and J genes are TRBV5-6 and TRBJ2-5; D possibly uses TRBD1 or TRBD2 (6 bases each). Germline values: CDR1 SGHDT, CDR2 YYEEEE. The CDR3 is 14 residues long. Trimming cost V 0 bases and J 5 bases, with 11 bases left between them. The CDR3 reads CASSLDGGLETQYF. The CDR3 coding sequence is TGTGCCAGCAGCTTGGATGGGGGGCTGGAGACCCAGTACTTC.

CDR3 in amino acids: CATSTGTDTNEKLFF. The CDR3 DNA reads as TGTGCCACCAGCACAGGGACAGATACTAATGAAAAACTGTTTTTT. The chain employs TRBV15 and TRBJ1-4; TRBD1 matches 7 bases. Germline CDR1 LNHNV, CDR2 YYDKDF (reference sequence). V shed 4 bases and J 2 bases; nucleotides not matched to a gene: 4. The CDR3 has 15 amino acids.

As regards this clone: Other DNA sequences within the sample encode an identical CDR3. The chain combines TRBV5-1 with TRBJ2-2; D ambiguous. CDR3 length: 12 amino acids. Between the trimmed V and J ends, which lost 0 bases and 7 bases, there was a span of 4 bases. Germline CDR1 is SGHRS and CDR2 is YFSETQ. The CDR3 DNA is TGCGCCAGCAGCTTGGTAGGCGGGGAGCTGTTTTTT. Its protein is CASSLVGGELFF.

The chain recombines TRBV19 with TRBJ1-2, with a weak D call TRBD1 (6 bases). V was cut by 1 base and J by 6 bases, with 15 bases left in between. Germline V lookup: CDR1 LNHDA, CDR2 SQIVND (reference sequence). The CDR3 contains 15 residues. The CDR3 is CASSIAAGTPNGYTF. CDR3 nucleotides: TGTGCCAGTAGTATAGCCGCCGGGACACCAAATGGCTACACCTTC.

This chain uses TRBV7-8 with TRBJ2-2; 9 positions match TRBD2. V was clipped by 5 bases and J by 6 bases; unmatched bases: 10. Per germline, CDR1 SGHVS and CDR2 FQNEAQ. CDR3 length: 16 residues. The CDR3 region is CASSLQLAGVPGELFF. CDR3 nucleotides: TGTGCCAGCAGCCTACAATTAGCGGGAGTCCCCGGGGAGCTGTTTTTT.

This chain links TRBV2 with TRBJ1-6, with D tentatively TRBD1 (5 bases). Trimming cost V 8 bases and J 9 bases, with 20 bases left between them. Germline V gene sequence: CDR1 SNHLY, CDR2 FYNNEI. The CDR3 loop spans 15 amino acids. The CDR3 DNA follows: TGTGCCAGCTCTACCCGGGACGAAAAAGGTTCACCCCTCCACTTT. Translated: CASSTRDEKGSPLHF.

V gene TRBV9 combines with J gene TRBJ2-2; TRBD2 matches at 11 bases. CDR1 and CDR2 from the germline V gene are SGDLS and YYNGEE. This CDR3 has 16 residues. V lost 3 bases to trimming and J lost 3 bases; unmatched junction nucleotides: 4. Here the CDR3 reads CASSAGLAVYTGELFF. The CDR3 region has the DNA TGTGCCAGCAGCGCGGGACTAGCGGTGTACACCGGGGAGCTGTTTTTT.

This clone was seen only once. The V gene is TRBV5-6, the J gene TRBJ2-7; TRBD1 agrees at 10 bases. Germline V gene data show CDR1 as SGHDT and CDR2 as YYEEEE. The CDR3 consists of 14 residues. The trim removed 2 bases at V and 9 bases at J, leaving 8 bases unmatched. CDR3 nucleotide sequence: TGTGCCAGCAGCTTTGGGACAGGGGTCTCCGGGCAGTACTTC. It specifies CASSFGTGVSGQYF.

The genes are TRBV1 and TRBJ1-5; the table's D call TRBD1 went unverified against the DNA. TRBV1 is classified as a pseudogene. The CDR3 length is 14 residues. CDR3 sequence reads: CTSSQGQFNQPQHF. CDR3 DNA: TGCACCAGCAGCCAAGGACAGTTCAATCAGCCCCAGCATTTT.

V and J are TRBV25-1 and TRBJ2-2; D is unresolved. Germline CDR1 is MGHDK and CDR2 is SYGVNS. V shed 9 bases and J shed 3 bases, with 8 bases lying between them. This CDR3 has 12 amino acids. This chain's CDR3 is CASLIDTGELFF. As DNA, the CDR3 is TGTGCCAGTTTGATCGACACCGGGGAGCTGTTTTTT.

The CDR3 nucleotides read TGTGCCAGCAGCTTGGAAGACAACACCTACGAGCAGTACTTC. It specifies CASSLEDNTYEQYF. The V gene is TRBV5-5, the J gene TRBJ2-7; no clear D. Germline CDR1 is SGHKS and CDR2 is YYEKEE (reference sequence). CDR3 length equals 14 residues. V lost 0 bases and J 2 bases, leaving 9 bases between the germline ends.

This chain uses TRBV29-1 with TRBJ1-2; D is ambiguous. V lost 4 bases, J lost 8 bases, and 11 bases lay in between. The CDR3 has 11 residues. From germline, CDR1 is SQVTM and CDR2 ANQGSEA. The CDR3 loop is CSVVNDGGYTF. CDR3 DNA: TGCAGCGTTGTAAATGACGGGGGCTACACCTTC. The whole variable domain, remainder taken from reference TRBV29-1 and TRBJ1-2, is SAVISQKPSRDICQRGTSLTIQCQVDSQVTMMFWYRQQPGQSLTLIATANQGSEATYESGFVIDKFPISRPNLTFSTLTVSNMSPEDSSIYLCSVVNDGGYTFGSGTRLTVV.

The genes are TRBV25-1 and TRBJ1-5, with TRBD1 identical over 7 bases. V shed 8 bases and J 5 bases; nucleotides not matched to a gene: 3. Germline CDR1 and CDR2: MGHDK and SYGVNS. CDR3 length: 12 amino acids. The CDR3 sequence: CASGTGDQPQHF. The CDR3 DNA reads TGTGCCAGCGGAACAGGGGATCAGCCCCAGCATTTT.